This entry lists 3 T cell receptor beta chains sequenced from one sample in a study of CD8 T cells in Susac syndrome. Reverse transcription of roughly 0.5 to 1 ug RNA was carried out with random hexamers. TCRdb recomputed calls from the immunoSEQ multiplex PCR reads with MiXCR, one row per CDR3 protein. The sample has roughly 190,000 distinct CDR3 sequences, approximately 96% seen once. The sample comprised CD4+ T cells from PBMCs. These receptors came from a human donor with Susac syndrome.

The chain combines TRBV3-1 with TRBJ2-3; D gene unclear. The CDR3 contains 13 residues. Germline CDR1 is LGHDT and CDR2 is YNNKEL (reference sequence). The V and J ends lost 1 base and 5 bases respectively, with 7 bases between them. The CDR3 DNA follows: TGTGCCAGCAGCCAAGTGGATCTAGATACGCAGTATTTT. Its translation: CASSQVDLDTQYF.

V and J are TRBV20-1 and TRBJ1-1; D remains ambiguous. This CDR3 has 12 amino acids. The V and J ends lost 5 bases and 6 bases respectively, with 13 bases between them. Looked up from germline, CDR1 is DFQATT and CDR2 is SNEGSKA (reference sequence). The DNA of the CDR3 is TGCAGTGCTCCTGGACTAATCCCTGAAGCTTTCTTT. The encoded protein is CSAPGLIPEAFF.

This chain connects TRBV7-9 to TRBJ2-5; the D call may be TRBD1 or TRBD2 (6 bases each). This CDR3 has 17 residues. Germline lookup yields CDR1 SEHNR and CDR2 FQNEAQ (reference sequence). V lost 0 bases and J lost 4, with 18 bases in between. The CDR3 here is CASSLARRGGTSETQYF. The CDR3 DNA reads TGTGCCAGCAGCTTAGCGCGTCGAGGGGGGACTTCAGAGACCCAGTACTTC.